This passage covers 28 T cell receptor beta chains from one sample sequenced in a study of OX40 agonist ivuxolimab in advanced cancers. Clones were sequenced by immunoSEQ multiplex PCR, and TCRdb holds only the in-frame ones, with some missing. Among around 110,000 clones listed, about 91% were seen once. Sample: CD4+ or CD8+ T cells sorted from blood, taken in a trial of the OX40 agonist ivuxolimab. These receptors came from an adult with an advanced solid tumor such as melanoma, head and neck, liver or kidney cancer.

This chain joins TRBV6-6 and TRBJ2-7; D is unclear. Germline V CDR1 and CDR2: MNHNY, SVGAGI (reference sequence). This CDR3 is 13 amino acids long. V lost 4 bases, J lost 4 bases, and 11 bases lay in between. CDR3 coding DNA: TGTGCCAGCAGTTCGCAACCTAATTACGAGCAGTACTTC. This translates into CASSSQPNYEQYF.

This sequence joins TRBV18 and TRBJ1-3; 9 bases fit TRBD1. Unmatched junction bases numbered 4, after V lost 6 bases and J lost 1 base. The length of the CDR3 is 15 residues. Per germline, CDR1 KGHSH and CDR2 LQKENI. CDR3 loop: CASSGQGRSGNTIYF. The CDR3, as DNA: TGTGCCAGCTCCGGACAGGGGCGATCTGGAAACACCATATATTTT. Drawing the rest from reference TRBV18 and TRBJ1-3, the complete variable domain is NAGVMQNPRHLVRRRGQEARLRCSPMKGHSHVYWYRQLPEEGLKFMVYLQKENIIDESGMPKERFSAEFPKEGPSILRIQQVVRGDSAAYFCASSGQGRSGNTIYFGEGSWLTVV.

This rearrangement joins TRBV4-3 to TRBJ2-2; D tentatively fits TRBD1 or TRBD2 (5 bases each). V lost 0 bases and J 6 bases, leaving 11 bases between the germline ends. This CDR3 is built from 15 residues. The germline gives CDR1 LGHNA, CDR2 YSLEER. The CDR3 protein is CASSQDRGASGELFF. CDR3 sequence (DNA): TGCGCCAGCAGCCAAGATCGAGGGGCCTCCGGGGAGCTGTTTTTT.

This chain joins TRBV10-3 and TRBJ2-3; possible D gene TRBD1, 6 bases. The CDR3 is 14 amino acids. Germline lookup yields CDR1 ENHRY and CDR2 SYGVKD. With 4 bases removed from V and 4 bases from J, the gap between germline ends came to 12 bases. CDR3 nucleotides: TGTGCCATCAGTGTAGGGACATATTCAGATACGCAGTATTTT. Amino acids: CAISVGTYSDTQYF.

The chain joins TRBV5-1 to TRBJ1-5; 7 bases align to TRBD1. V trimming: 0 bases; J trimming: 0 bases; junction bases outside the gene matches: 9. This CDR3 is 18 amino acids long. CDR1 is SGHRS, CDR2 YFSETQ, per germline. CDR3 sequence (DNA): TGCGCCAGCAGCTTGGACAGGGGTACGGGTTATAGCAATCAGCCCCAGCATTTT. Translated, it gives CASSLDRGTGYSNQPQHF.

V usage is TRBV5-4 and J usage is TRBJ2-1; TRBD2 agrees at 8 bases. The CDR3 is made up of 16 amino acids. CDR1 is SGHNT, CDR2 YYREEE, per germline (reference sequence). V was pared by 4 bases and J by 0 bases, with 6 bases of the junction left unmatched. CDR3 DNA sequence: TGTGCCAGCAGCCCTGAACTAGCGGCCTCCTACAATGAGCAGTTCTTC. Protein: CASSPELAASYNEQFF.

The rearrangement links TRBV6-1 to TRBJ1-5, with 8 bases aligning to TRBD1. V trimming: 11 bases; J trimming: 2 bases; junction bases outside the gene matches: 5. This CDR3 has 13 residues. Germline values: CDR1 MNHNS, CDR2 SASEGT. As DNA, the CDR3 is TGTGCCGGGGGACAGGTTCGCAATCAGCCCCAGCATTTT. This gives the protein CAGGQVRNQPQHF.

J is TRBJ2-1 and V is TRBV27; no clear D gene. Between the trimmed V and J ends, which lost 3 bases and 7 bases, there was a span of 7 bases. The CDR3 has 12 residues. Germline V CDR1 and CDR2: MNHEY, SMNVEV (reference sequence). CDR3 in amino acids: CASSFHSNEQFF. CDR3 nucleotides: TGTGCCAGCAGTTTTCATTCGAATGAGCAGTTCTTC.

The CDR3 sequence is CSLGLAGGEQYF. In nucleotides, the CDR3 is TGCAGCCTGGGGCTAGCGGGAGGCGAGCAGTACTTC. The chain recombines TRBV29-1 with TRBJ2-7; 11 bases fit TRBD2. This CDR3 has 12 amino acids. Germline-derived CDR1 and CDR2 are SQVTM and ANQGSEA. The junction had 6 bases not matched to a gene; V was cut back by 8 bases and J by 6 bases.

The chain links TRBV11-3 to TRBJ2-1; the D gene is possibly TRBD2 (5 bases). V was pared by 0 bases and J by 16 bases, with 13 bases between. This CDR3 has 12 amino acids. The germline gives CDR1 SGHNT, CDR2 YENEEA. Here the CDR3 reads CASSLDGPSGFF. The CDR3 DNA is TGTGCCAGCAGCTTAGATGGGCCCAGCGGATTCTTC.

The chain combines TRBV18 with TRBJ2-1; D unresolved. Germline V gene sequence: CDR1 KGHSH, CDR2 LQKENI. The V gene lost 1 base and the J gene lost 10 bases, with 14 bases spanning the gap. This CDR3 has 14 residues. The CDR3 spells CASSPQDRNSEQFF. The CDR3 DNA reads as TGTGCCAGCTCACCACAGGATCGCAATTCCGAGCAGTTCTTC. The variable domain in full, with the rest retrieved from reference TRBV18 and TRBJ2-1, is NAGVMQNPRHLVRRRGQEARLRCSPMKGHSHVYWYRQLPEEGLKFMVYLQKENIIDESGMPKERFSAEFPKEGPSILRIQQVVRGDSAAYFCASSPQDRNSEQFFGPGTRLTVL.

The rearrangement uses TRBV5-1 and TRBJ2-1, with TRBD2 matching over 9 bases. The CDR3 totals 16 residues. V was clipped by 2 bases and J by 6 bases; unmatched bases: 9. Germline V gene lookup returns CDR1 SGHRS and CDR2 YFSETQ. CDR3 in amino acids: CASSFVASGNFNEQFF. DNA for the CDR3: TGCGCCAGCAGCTTCGTGGCTAGCGGGAACTTCAATGAGCAGTTCTTC.

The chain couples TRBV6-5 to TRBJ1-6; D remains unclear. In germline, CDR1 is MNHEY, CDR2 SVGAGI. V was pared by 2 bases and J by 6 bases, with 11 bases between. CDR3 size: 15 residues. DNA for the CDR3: TGTGCCAGCAGTTACACGGCCACGGTTAATTCACCCCTCCACTTT. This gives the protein CASSYTATVNSPLHF.

Here the CDR3 reads CAWSSTDTQYF. The DNA for the CDR3 is TGTGCCTGGAGCTCCACAGATACGCAGTATTTT. V usage is TRBV30 and J usage is TRBJ2-3; no clear D. Trimming stripped 3 bases from V and 2 bases from J, with 3 bases between. Germline lookup yields CDR1 GTSNPN and CDR2 SVGIG (reference sequence). This CDR3 is built from 11 residues.

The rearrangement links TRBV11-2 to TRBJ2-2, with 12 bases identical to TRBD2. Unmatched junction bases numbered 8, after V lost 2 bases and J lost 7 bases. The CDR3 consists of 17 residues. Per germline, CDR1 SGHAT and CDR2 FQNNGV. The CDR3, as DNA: TGTGCCAGCAGCTTACTCCTAGCGGGAGGGCCCGGCGGGGAGCTGTTTTTT. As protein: CASSLLLAGGPGGELFF.

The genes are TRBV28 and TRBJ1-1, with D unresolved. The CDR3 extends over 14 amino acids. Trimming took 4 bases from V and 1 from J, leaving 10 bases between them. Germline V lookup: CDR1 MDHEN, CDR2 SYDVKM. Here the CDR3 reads CASSSHQTNTEAFF. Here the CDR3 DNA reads TGTGCCAGCAGTTCACACCAGACGAACACTGAAGCTTTCTTT.

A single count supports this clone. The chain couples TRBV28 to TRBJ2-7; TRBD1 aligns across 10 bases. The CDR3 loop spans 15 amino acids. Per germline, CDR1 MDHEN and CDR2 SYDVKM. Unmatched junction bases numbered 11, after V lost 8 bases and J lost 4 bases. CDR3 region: CASHGTTGQGYEQYF. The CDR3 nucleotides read TGTGCCAGCCACGGGACTACGGGACAGGGGTACGAGCAGTACTTC.

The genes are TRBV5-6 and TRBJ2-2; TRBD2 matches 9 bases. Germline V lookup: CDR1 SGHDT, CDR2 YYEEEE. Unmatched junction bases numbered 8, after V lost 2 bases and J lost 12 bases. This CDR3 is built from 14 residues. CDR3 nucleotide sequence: TGTGCCAGCAGCTTAGATAGCGGGAGTAGGAAGCTGTTTTTT. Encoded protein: CASSLDSGSRKLFF.

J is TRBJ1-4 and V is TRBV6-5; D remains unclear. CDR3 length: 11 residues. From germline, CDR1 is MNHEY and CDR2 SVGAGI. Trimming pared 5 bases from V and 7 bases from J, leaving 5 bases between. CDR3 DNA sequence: TGTGCCAGCAGTCATGGTGAAAAACTGTTTTTT. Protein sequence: CASSHGEKLFF.

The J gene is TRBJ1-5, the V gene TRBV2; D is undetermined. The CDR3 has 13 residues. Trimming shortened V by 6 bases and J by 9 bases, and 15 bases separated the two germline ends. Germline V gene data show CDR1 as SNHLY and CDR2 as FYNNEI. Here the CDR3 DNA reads TGTGCCAGCAGAGCCACGATTGGTCGGCCCCAGCATTTT. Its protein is CASRATIGRPQHF.

DNA for the CDR3: TGCGCCAGCAGCTTGGAAGTGTGGGGGACTAGCGGACGCACAGATACGCAGTATTTT. Its translation is CASSLEVWGTSGRTDTQYF. The chain has TRBV5-1 and TRBJ2-3, with 11 positions matching TRBD2. The germline V gene encodes CDR1 SGHRS and CDR2 YFSETQ. There are 19 residues in the CDR3. V was pared by 0 bases and J by 1 base, with 10 bases of the junction left unmatched.

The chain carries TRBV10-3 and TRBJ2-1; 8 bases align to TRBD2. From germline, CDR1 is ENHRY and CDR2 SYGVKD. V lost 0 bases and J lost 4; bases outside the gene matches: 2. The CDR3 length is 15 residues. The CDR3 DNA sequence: TGTGCCATCAGTGAGTCTAGCGGGAAGTACAATGAGCAGTTCTTC. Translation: CAISESSGKYNEQFF.

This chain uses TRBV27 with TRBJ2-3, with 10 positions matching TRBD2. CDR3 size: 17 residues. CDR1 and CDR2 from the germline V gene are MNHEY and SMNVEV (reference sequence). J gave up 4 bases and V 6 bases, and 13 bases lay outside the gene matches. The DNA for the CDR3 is TGTGCCAGCAGCCCCCCCAGCGGGAGGGCCGCGGCAGATACGCAGTATTTT. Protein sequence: CASSPPSGRAAADTQYF.

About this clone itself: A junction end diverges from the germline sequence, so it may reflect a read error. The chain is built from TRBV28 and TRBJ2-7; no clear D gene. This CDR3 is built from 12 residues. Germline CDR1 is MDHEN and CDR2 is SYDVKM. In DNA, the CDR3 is TGTGCCAGCAGTTTCCAGAGGTACGGGCAGTACTTC. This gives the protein CASSFQRYGQYF.

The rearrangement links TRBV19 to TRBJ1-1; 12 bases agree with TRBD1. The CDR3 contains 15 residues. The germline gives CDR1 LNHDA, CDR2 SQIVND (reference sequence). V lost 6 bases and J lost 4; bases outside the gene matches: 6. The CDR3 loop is CASRPGQGASTEAFF. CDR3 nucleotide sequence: TGTGCCAGTAGGCCGGGACAGGGGGCGAGCACTGAAGCTTTCTTT.

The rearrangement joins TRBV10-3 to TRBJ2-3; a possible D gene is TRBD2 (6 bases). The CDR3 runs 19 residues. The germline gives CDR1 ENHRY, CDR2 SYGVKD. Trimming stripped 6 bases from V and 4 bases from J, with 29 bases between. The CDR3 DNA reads TGTGCCATCAGCGACCAAGCCGGGAGAGGGACCCCGAGGGCAGATACGCAGTATTTT. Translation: CAISDQAGRGTPRADTQYF.

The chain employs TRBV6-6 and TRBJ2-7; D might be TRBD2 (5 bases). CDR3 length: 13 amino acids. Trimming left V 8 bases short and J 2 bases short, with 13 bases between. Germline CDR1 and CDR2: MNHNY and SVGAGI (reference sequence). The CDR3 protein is CASGERETYEQYF. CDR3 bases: TGTGCCAGCGGGGAGAGGGAGACCTACGAGCAGTACTTC.

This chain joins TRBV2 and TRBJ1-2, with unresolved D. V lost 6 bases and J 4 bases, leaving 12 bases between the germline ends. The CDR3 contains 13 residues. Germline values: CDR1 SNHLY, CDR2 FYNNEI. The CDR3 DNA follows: TGTGCCAGCAGCCTCCGAAGGATCTATGGCTACACCTTC. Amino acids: CASSLRRIYGYTF.